The clone carrying this TCR beta chain was counted many times. The data originate from a study of regulatory T cells in long-lasting Graves disease. This sample's time point: newly diagnosed GD, antithyroid drugs for less than 3 months. There was RNA extracted from PBMCs, and the TCR library was made from it. Trimming at V came to 6 bases and at J to 4 bases, leaving 2 bases not matched to a gene. Germline V gene lookup returns CDR1 SNHLY and CDR2 FYNNEI. The CDR3 consists of 14 residues. Construction of TCR beta libraries relied on iRepertoire HTBI primers and on Arm-PCR targeting CDR3 regions. Each CDR3 protein gets one entry after TCRdb re-called the multiplex PCR reads with MiXCR. The sample lists about 440,000 distinct CDR3 sequences; 15% were seen once. The same sample was also used in a study of T cells in Graves' hyperthyroidism and ophthalmopathy. Per that paper: Most clonotypes expanded in thyroid above 0.001 were likewise present in blood.

This chain joins TRBV2 and TRBJ1-5, with 11 bases lining up with TRBD1. This TCR came from a woman in her 30s with Graves disease. Specimen: peripheral blood mononuclear cells (PBMCs), collected at new diagnosis, from a patient treated with antithyroid drugs. The CDR3 DNA follows: TGTGCCAGCAGATGGGACAGGGGGAATCAGCCCCAGCATTTT. This sequence encodes CASRWDRGNQPQHF. Together with reference TRBV2 and TRBJ1-5, the CDR3 gives the full variable domain: EPEVTQTPSHQVTQMGQEVILRCVPISNHLYFYWYRQILGQKVEFLVSFYNNEISEKSEIFDDQFSVERPDGSNFTLKIRSTKLEDSAMYFCASRWDRGNQPQHFGDGTRLSIL.